The 27 T cell receptor beta chains below were found in one sample sequenced in a study of CD8 T cells in ankylosing spondylitis. Broader study findings: There was a TCR beta motif, made of several highly homologous variants, that appeared characteristic of ankylosing spondylitis blood.

Using its own MiXCR run on the 5' RACE reads, TCRdb lists one record per CDR3 protein. Altogether fewer than 550,000 distinct CDR3 sequences are present, roughly 5.2% being singletons, with the ten largest covering around 3.5%. Their target antigens are unknown. Material for sequencing was blood, either unsorted or a sorted T cell fraction (not recorded which). Receptors originate from a male donor with ankylosing spondylitis.

Many counts were recorded for this clonotype. CDR3 in DNA: TGCAGTGCTAGAGAGTTGTCTGTGAACACTGAAGCTTTCTTT. Its translation: CSARELSVNTEAFF. The chain uses TRBV20-1 and TRBJ1-1, with D unresolved. V gave up 0 bases and J gave up 0 bases, with 8 bases separating them. The CDR3 spans 14 residues. The germline V gene has CDR1 DFQATT and CDR2 SNEGSKA (reference sequence).

This clonotype was counted between two and nine times. V and J are TRBV5-1 and TRBJ2-6; tentative D call: TRBD2 (6 bases). Germline loops: CDR1 SGHRS, CDR2 YFSETQ. The CDR3 loop spans 18 amino acids. V gave up 4 bases and J gave up 0 bases, with 17 bases separating them. This chain's CDR3 is CASSAPRDSFSGANVLTF. For the CDR3, the DNA is TGCGCCAGCAGCGCCCCCCGGGACTCCTTCTCTGGGGCCAACGTCCTGACTTTC.

Points on this clonotype: At one boundary the junction diverges from the germline segment, which might be a read error. This sequence joins TRBV18 and TRBJ2-7, with 7 nucleotides matching TRBD1. Germline lookup yields CDR1 KGHSH and CDR2 LQKENI. CDR3 size: 15 residues. The CDR3 loop is CASSPRQGDSDEQYF. In DNA form, the CDR3 reads TGTGCCAGCTCACCGAGACAGGGTGACTCCGACGAGCAGTACTTC.

This clonotype was seen many times. The chain couples TRBV7-9 to TRBJ1-5; D may be TRBD1 (6 bases). CDR3 length: 15 amino acids. V lost 5 bases, J lost 2 bases, and 13 bases lay in between. CDR1 is SEHNR and CDR2 is FQNEAQ in the germline V gene (reference sequence). CDR3 bases: TGTGCCAGCAGCCCCTTGGGGGCCGGCAATCAGCCCCAGCATTTT. Its translation is CASSPLGAGNQPQHF.

The chain links TRBV7-3 to TRBJ2-6; D is unclear. Germline V gives CDR1 SGHTA, CDR2 FQGTGA. This CDR3 has 15 residues. V was cut by 4 bases and J by 2 bases, with 9 bases left in between. The CDR3 loop is CASSSLLTGANVLTF. CDR3 in DNA: TGTGCCAGCAGCTCGTTATTAACTGGGGCCAACGTCCTGACTTTC.

This clonotype appeared many times. The CDR3 DNA reads as TGTGCCAGCAGCCAAGATTTCGGTCCGCGGGCAGCTTTCTTT. Translating it yields CASSQDFGPRAAFF. The chain joins TRBV3-1 to TRBJ1-1; D is ambiguous. Deletions cut 0 bases from V and 10 bases from J, with 15 bases between. The CDR3 loop spans 14 amino acids. The germline V gene encodes CDR1 LGHDT and CDR2 YNNKEL (reference sequence).

V is TRBV11-1 and J is TRBJ2-2; 8 bases map to TRBD2. The germline CDR1 and CDR2 sequences are SGHAT and FQDESV (reference sequence). This CDR3 comprises 19 residues. V dropped 5 bases and J dropped 7; count of bases not matched to a gene: 21. The DNA of the CDR3 is TGTGCCAGCAGCCCCCCTTTCCGACTAGCGCGGAGGGGGAGCGGGGAGCTGTTTTTT. It specifies CASSPPFRLARRGSGELFF. Together with reference TRBV11-1 and TRBJ2-2, the CDR3 gives the full variable domain: EAEVAQSPRYKITEKSQAVAFWCDPISGHATLYWYRQILGQGPELLVQFQDESVVDDSQLPKDRFSAERLKGVDSTLKIQPAELGDSAMYLCASSPPFRLARRGSGELFFGEGSRLTVL.

This clonotype has a count of ten or more. The chain links TRBV10-3 to TRBJ2-1; the D gene is possibly TRBD2 (6 bases). The CDR3 consists of 16 residues. V lost 3 bases, J lost 8 bases, and 20 bases lay in between. CDR1 is ENHRY and CDR2 is SYGVKD in the germline V gene. The CDR3 protein is CAISDIGSGVRDEQFF. CDR3 sequence (DNA): TGTGCCATCAGTGATATTGGTAGCGGAGTACGGGATGAGCAGTTCTTC.

This clonotype was recorded many times. The chain links TRBV5-1 to TRBJ1-1, with a tentative D call TRBD1 (6 bases). V shed 0 bases and J shed 1 base, with 13 bases lying between them. The germline gives CDR1 SGHRS, CDR2 YFSETQ. This CDR3 is 16 amino acids long. The CDR3 nucleotides are TGCGCCAGCAGCTTGGGGGCGGGGGCTCCGAACACTGAAGCTTTCTTT. As protein: CASSLGAGAPNTEAFF.

There are a few counts of this clonotype. The genes are TRBV29-1 and TRBJ2-4, with D perhaps TRBD2 (6 bases). V lost 7 bases and J lost 3, with 25 bases in between. The V gene's germline CDR1 is SQVTM and CDR2 ANQGSEA. CDR3 length equals 17 residues. The CDR3 is CSGLSPPGRKGKNIQYF. The DNA for the CDR3 is TGCAGCGGCCTCTCCCCGCCCGGGAGAAAGGGCAAAAACATTCAGTACTTC.

V usage is TRBV9 and J usage is TRBJ2-3, with D possibly called TRBD1 or TRBD2 (6 bases each). The V end was cut by 4 bases, the J end by 2 bases, with 17 bases between. Germline V CDR1 and CDR2: SGDLS, YYNGEE. The CDR3 totals 16 residues. CDR3 in amino acids: CASSSSLRDNTDTQYF. Here the CDR3 DNA reads TGTGCCAGCAGCTCATCCCTGCGGGACAACACAGATACGCAGTATTTT. Together with reference TRBV9 and TRBJ2-3, the CDR3 gives the full variable domain: DSGVTQTPKHLITATGQRVTLRCSPRSGDLSVYWYQQSLDQGLQFLIQYYNGEERAKGNILERFSAQQFPDLHSELNLSSLELGDSALYFCASSSSLRDNTDTQYFGPGTRLTVL.

Ten or more counts support this clonotype. The V and J genes are TRBV20-1 and TRBJ2-7, with D possibly TRBD1 on 5 matching bases. The ends were cut back, 3 bases at V and 9 bases at J, with 30 bases in the middle. Germline CDR1 reads DFQATT; CDR2 reads SNEGSKA (reference sequence). The CDR3 length is 17 residues. CDR3 in DNA: TGCAGTGCTAGCCGGCCCACAGGACCAGACAGATTTTCGAGGCAGTACTTC. Its protein product is CSASRPTGPDRFSRQYF.

This clonotype was seen many times. The CDR3 protein is CASRQGGGTDTQYF. CDR3 DNA sequence: TGCGCCAGCAGACAGGGAGGGGGCACAGATACGCAGTATTTT. The V and J genes are TRBV5-1 and TRBJ2-3, with D perhaps TRBD2 (7 bases). Germline V gives CDR1 SGHRS, CDR2 YFSETQ. The length of the CDR3 is 14 residues. V was clipped by 5 bases and J by 1 base, with 11 bases between them.

This clonotype has ten or more counts. The chain couples TRBV10-3 to TRBJ1-1; D gene uncertain. The CDR3 contains 13 residues. Germline CDR1 and CDR2: ENHRY and SYGVKD. Trimming pared 4 bases from V and 0 bases from J, leaving 6 bases between. CDR3 in amino acids: CAISVGMNTEAFF. The CDR3 DNA is TGTGCCATCAGTGTGGGTATGAACACTGAAGCTTTCTTT.

The rearrangement joins TRBV20-1 to TRBJ1-4, with 9 bases identical to TRBD1. With V trimmed by 6 bases and J by 7 bases, 9 bases remained unmatched. The CDR3 runs 14 residues. Germline assignment: CDR1 DFQATT and CDR2 SNEGSKA (reference sequence). CDR3 protein: CSAVQGARGEKLFF. The CDR3 DNA follows: TGCAGTGCGGTACAGGGGGCTAGGGGTGAAAAACTGTTTTTT.

The chain is built from TRBV7-2 and TRBJ2-3; D unclear. CDR1 is SGHTA, CDR2 FQGNSA, per germline. The CDR3 has 14 residues. V gave up 7 bases and J gave up 1 base, with 12 bases separating them. The CDR3 sequence: CASIPRSRTDTQYF. The CDR3 DNA follows: TGTGCCAGCATCCCGAGGTCCCGCACAGATACGCAGTATTTT.

There are a few counts of this clonotype. The CDR3 DNA is TGTGCCAGCAGCATAGTCGTAGCGGGAGGTTTGATGTATTTT. Amino acid sequence: CASSIVVAGGLMYF. The chain links TRBV5-5 to TRBJ2-3; 10 positions match TRBD2. Germline V CDR1 and CDR2: SGHKS, YYEKEE (reference sequence). The CDR3 is made up of 14 amino acids. Trimming cost V 4 bases and J 14 bases; bases outside gene matches: 13.

This clonotype has ten or more counts. The rearrangement links TRBV21-1 to TRBJ1-5; the D segment call TRBD1 is taken from the table without a DNA check. TRBV21-1 constitutes a pseudogene. This CDR3 has 17 amino acids. DNA of the CDR3: TGTGCCAGCAACCGGACACCCAGGGGGACGATCAATCAGCCCCAGCATTTT. Amino acid sequence: CASNRTPRGTINQPQHF.

A few counts support this clonotype. The chain carries TRBV7-9 and TRBJ2-1, with D maybe TRBD2 (6 bases). The CDR3 is made up of 13 amino acids. V lost 1 base, J lost 10 bases, and 11 bases lay in between. Germline CDR1 is SEHNR and CDR2 is FQNEAQ (reference sequence). The CDR3 nucleotides read TGTGCCAGCAGCTTAGTGGGGAGCGGGGAGCAGTTCTTC. Translating gives CASSLVGSGEQFF.

This clonotype was picked up many times. The chain combines TRBV29-1 with TRBJ2-2; D not resolved. The CDR3 contains 13 residues. Germline values: CDR1 SQVTM, CDR2 ANQGSEA. V lost 6 bases, J lost 6 bases, and 14 bases lay in between. The CDR3 region is CSVLQSYAGELFF. In DNA, the CDR3 is TGCAGCGTCCTACAGAGTTACGCCGGGGAGCTGTTTTTT.

This clonotype has at least ten counts. The V call is TRBV9, the J call TRBJ2-2; D not resolved. The CDR3 spans 13 residues. CDR1 SGDLS and CDR2 YYNGEE come from the germline V gene. V was shortened by 1 base and J by 4 bases, with 5 bases between the two germline ends. The CDR3 protein is CASSVSVTGELFF. The DNA for the CDR3 is TGTGCCAGCAGCGTATCGGTCACCGGGGAGCTGTTTTTT.

This clonotype was seen ten or more times. V gene TRBV27 combines with J gene TRBJ2-3; D might be TRBD2 (7 bases). This CDR3 has 13 residues. With 6 bases removed from V and 5 bases from J, the gap between germline ends came to 12 bases. Germline assignment: CDR1 MNHEY and CDR2 SMNVEV (reference sequence). CDR3 sequence: CASRGGARDTQYF. For the CDR3, the DNA is TGTGCCAGCAGGGGGGGGGCCCGAGATACGCAGTATTTT.

This clonotype was counted ten times or more. For the CDR3, the DNA is TGCAGTGTCCGGGACCGCACCTACGAGCAGTACTTC. Residues: CSVRDRTYEQYF. The J gene is TRBJ2-7, the V gene TRBV20-1; D is possibly TRBD1 or TRBD2 (5 bases each). The CDR3 loop spans 12 amino acids. V shed 7 bases and J shed 2 bases, with 12 bases lying between them. CDR1 and CDR2 (germline): DFQATT, SNEGSKA (reference sequence).

In its sample, this clonotype was seen many times. J is TRBJ2-3 and V is TRBV7-9; possible D gene TRBD1, 6 bases. Trimming pared 0 bases from V and 2 bases from J, leaving 9 bases between. Germline CDR1 reads SEHNR; CDR2 reads FQNEAQ (reference sequence). This CDR3 comprises 15 residues. The CDR3: CASSLAGAATDTQYF. The DNA for the CDR3 is TGTGCCAGCAGCTTAGCGGGGGCTGCCACAGATACGCAGTATTTT.

This clonotype was counted at least ten times. The V gene is TRBV12-3 or TRBV12-4, the J gene TRBJ2-3; 9 positions agree with TRBD1. The V and J ends lost 6 bases and 0 bases, in that order; junction bases with no gene match: 7. The CDR3 spans 16 residues. CDR3: CASSYHRGPSTDTQYF. The CDR3 DNA reads as TGTGCCAGCAGCTATCACAGGGGGCCTAGCACAGATACGCAGTATTTT.

This clonotype was counted between two and nine times. This rearrangement joins TRBV29-1 to TRBJ2-1, with TRBD2 matching over 11 bases. V lost 4 bases, J lost 6 bases, and 2 bases stayed unmatched. This CDR3 spans 13 amino acids. The V gene's germline CDR1 is SQVTM and CDR2 ANQGSEA. This chain's CDR3 is CSVGGLAVNEQFF. DNA of the CDR3: TGCAGCGTTGGGGGACTAGCGGTCAATGAGCAGTTCTTC.

This clonotype was seen a few times. The chain has TRBV6-5 and TRBJ2-7, with a tentative D call TRBD2 (6 bases). Germline V gene lookup returns CDR1 MNHEY and CDR2 SVGAGI. The CDR3 covers 14 residues. V was clipped by 5 bases and J by 6 bases, with 17 bases between them. CDR3 nucleotide sequence: TGTGCCAGCAGTACCCGAACGGGAGCAGGCGAGCAGTACTTC. This codes for CASSTRTGAGEQYF.